The rows below give T cell receptor beta chains drawn from one sample of a study of cytomegalovirus exposure and HLA in healthy donors. Generated by immunoSEQ multiplex PCR, the TCRdb table keeps only in-frame clones and is missing some. The sample shows 150,000 or so clones, about 86% of them seen only once. Sample: PBMCs. Source of these receptors: a human donor in good health. Both conserved end residues are part of each CDR3. The D gene is left open where the match is weak. Some rows mark clone size as missing; the rest say once, few, many or name a class of expanded clone.

once	TRBV27	TRBJ1-5	NA	15	CASSSLGVGFQPQHF	TGTGCCAGCAGTTCCCTCGGGGTAGGGTTTCAGCCCCAGCATTTT
once	TRBV9	TRBJ2-5	NA	15	CASSATTGEQETQYF	TGTGCCAGCAGCGCTACAACAGGAGAACAAGAGACCCAGTACTTC
NA	TRBV18	TRBJ2-6	TRBD2	17	CASSPAGEGTGANVLTF	TGTGCCAGCTCACCTGCGGGAGAAGGCACTGGGGCCAACGTCCTGACTTTC
NA	TRBV18	TRBJ2-7	TRBD1	16	CASSPPETGGDYEQYF	TGTGCCAGCTCACCACCGGAGACAGGGGGGGACTACGAGCAGTACTTC
NA	TRBV7-9	TRBJ1-1	TRBD1	16	CASSARDRGGRTEAFF	TGTGCCAGCAGCGCCCGAGACAGGGGTGGTAGGACTGAAGCTTTCTTT
NA	TRBV5-4	TRBJ2-5	TRBD1	15	CASSLGQGGQETQYF	TGTGCCAGCAGCCTGGGACAGGGTGGCCAAGAGACCCAGTACTTC
NA	TRBV19	TRBJ1-5	TRBD1	15	CASSIAGTGGEPQHF	TGTGCCAGTAGTATCGCCGGGACAGGGGGAGAGCCCCAGCATTTT
NA	TRBV6-6	TRBJ2-1	TRBD2	15	CASSYQGLAGAEQFF	TGTGCCAGCAGTTACCAGGGCCTAGCGGGAGCTGAGCAGTTCTTC
NA	TRBV14	TRBJ2-1	NA	14	CASSQDGAQGKQFF	TGTGCCAGCAGCCAAGACGGCGCGCAGGGGAAGCAGTTCTTC
NA	TRBV5-1	TRBJ2-1	NA	12	CASSPNRDEQFF	TGCGCCAGCAGTCCCAACAGGGATGAGCAGTTCTTC
NA	TRBV4-1	TRBJ2-5	NA	14	CASSQQAGEETQYF	TGCGCCAGCAGCCAACAAGCAGGGGAAGAGACCCAGTACTTC
NA	TRBV6-1	TRBJ1-2	NA	13	CASSEPVNYGYTF	TGTGCCAGCAGTGAACCGGTAAACTATGGCTACACCTTC
once	TRBV28	TRBJ2-1	TRBD2	19	CASSYPVAGLRNSYNEQFF	TGTGCCAGCAGTTACCCGGTAGCGGGTCTAAGAAACTCCTACAATGAGCAGTTCTTC
NA	TRBV9	TRBJ2-1	NA	16	CASSPTTRGPSNEQFF	TGTGCCAGCAGCCCCACGACCCGCGGCCCCTCCAATGAGCAGTTCTTC
NA	TRBV28	TRBJ1-2	NA	13	CASSLQSGAGYTF	TGTGCCAGCAGTTTACAGAGCGGTGCTGGCTACACCTTC
NA	TRBV5-1	TRBJ2-1	TRBD2	16	CASSAGLAEQRYEQFF	TGCGCCAGCAGCGCGGGACTAGCGGAACAGCGATATGAGCAGTTCTTC
NA	TRBV27	TRBJ2-7	TRBD1	15	CASRPSGGVRYEQYF	TGTGCCAGCAGACCCTCAGGGGGCGTTAGGTACGAGCAGTACTTC
NA	TRBV20-1	TRBJ1-2	NA	9	CSEGVGYTF	TGCAGTGAGGGGGTTGGCTACACCTTC
NA	TRBV27	TRBJ2-3	NA	14	CASSYRRSTDTQYF	TGTGCCAGCAGTTATCGCCGGTCCACAGATACGCAGTATTTT
few	TRBV2	TRBJ1-2	NA	12	CASLGRNYGYTF	TGTGCCAGCCTGGGCCGAAACTATGGCTACACCTTC
NA	TRBV27	TRBJ1-3	NA	17	CASSFGVAGFNLDTIYF	TGTGCCAGCAGTTTCGGCGTGGCAGGGTTCAACCTTGACACCATATATTTT
NA	TRBV7-9	TRBJ2-1	NA	15	CASSYSGGGNNEQFF	TGTGCCAGCAGCTACTCCGGCGGCGGGAACAATGAGCAGTTCTTC
NA	TRBV7-2	TRBJ1-6	NA	15	CAERQESSYNSPLHF	TGTGCCGAAAGACAGGAGAGCTCCTATAATTCACCCCTCCACTTT
NA	TRBV30	TRBJ2-7	TRBD1	15	CAWSALNRGLYEQYF	TGTGCCTGGAGTGCCTTAAACAGGGGCCTCTACGAGCAGTACTTC
NA	TRBV7-9	TRBJ2-1	NA	15	CASSSDISSYNEQFF	TGTGCCAGCAGCTCCGACATAAGCTCCTACAATGAGCAGTTCTTC
NA	TRBV2	TRBJ2-5	NA	11	CASSERLLADF	TGTGCCAGCAGTGAAAGGCTGCTAGCCGACTTC
NA	TRBV7-3	TRBJ1-1	TRBD1	14	CASSDRGRATEAFF	TGTGCCAGCAGCGACAGGGGGCGTGCCACTGAAGCTTTCTTT
NA	TRBV5-1	TRBJ1-5	TRBD1	15	CASSSSGQGDQPQHF	TGCGCCAGCAGCTCCTCGGGACAGGGTGATCAGCCCCAGCATTTT